This TCR beta chain appears in the sequencing data of a study of blood T cell repertoires in COVID-19. Original processing notes: Counts of nucleated cells, estimated from reference gene primer amplification, were obtained. This table comes from immunoSEQ multiplex PCR, and its TCRdb copy is limited to in-frame clones, with some not included. The V and J calls and clone size were taken over from that table, and D and trimming were inferred from the DNA. The repertoire holds about 300,000 clones, with approximately 88% as singletons. Followed longitudinally, the Seattle patients had been enrolled during active infection. This clone was detected once. This CDR3 comprises 17 residues. The germline V and J ends were trimmed by 4 bases and 6 bases, with 22 bases remaining between them. Germline CDR1 is SGHRS and CDR2 is YFSETQ.

Sequencing was done on a sample of peripheral blood. The sequence was obtained from a human donor with COVID-19, enrolled during active disease. The donor label of this sample is uncertain. V usage is TRBV5-1 and J usage is TRBJ2-2; tentative D call: TRBD1 (6 bases). The CDR3 DNA reads TGCGCCAGCAGCCTCATGACAGGCCGCCCTGGGGCCGGGGAGCTGTTTTTT. It translates to CASSLMTGRPGAGELFF.